Listed here are 24 T cell receptor beta chains from one sample, sequenced in a study of blood T cell repertoires in COVID-19 (dated by TCRdb to 2020 to 2021). The library was made by the immunoSEQ multiplex PCR assay. TCRdb took over this immuneACCESS table, retaining in-frame rearrangements with V and J assigned. Such tables are incomplete; in checked studies, under half of the missing clones stem from an unresolved V gene, and the remainder is unexplained. The sample table shows around 100,000 clones, and roughly 84% are seen once. Of the sample, 12% falls within the top ten clones. Sequenced input: peripheral blood. These receptors were obtained from a human donor in a cohort sampled during active COVID-19.

The chain combines TRBV5-1 with TRBJ1-6, with 8 bases fitting TRBD1. With 4 bases clipped from V and 6 bases from J, the junction kept 24 bases outside the gene matches. This CDR3 contains 21 residues. The germline V gene has CDR1 SGHRS and CDR2 YFSETQ. The CDR3 here is CASSEGQENVPPARFNSPLHF. The CDR3 coding sequence is TGCGCCAGCAGCGAGGGACAGGAAAACGTTCCCCCAGCCCGCTTTAATTCACCCCTCCACTTT.

The chain recombines TRBV25-1 with TRBJ1-1, with 7 bases lining up with TRBD1. The trim removed 7 bases at V and 2 bases at J, leaving 10 bases unmatched. CDR1 and CDR2 from the germline V gene are MGHDK and SYGVNS. This CDR3 is 15 amino acids long. DNA of the CDR3: TGTGCCAGCATCCCCGGGACAGCCCATAACACTGAAGCTTTCTTT. This sequence encodes CASIPGTAHNTEAFF.

V is TRBV7-9 and J is TRBJ2-3; 9 bases align to TRBD2. V lost 5 bases and J lost 1; bases outside the gene matches: 13. This CDR3 region has 18 residues. The V gene's germline CDR1 is SEHNR and CDR2 FQNEAQ (reference sequence). The CDR3 sequence: CASSLGLAGPSGTDTQYF. In DNA, the CDR3 is TGTGCCAGCAGCCTCGGGCTAGCGGGGCCCTCTGGCACAGATACGCAGTATTTT. Complete variable domain (other parts from reference TRBV7-9 and TRBJ2-3): DTGVSQNPRHKITKRGQNVTFRCDPISEHNRLYWYRQTLGQGPEFLTYFQNEAQLEKSRLLSDRFSAERPKGSFSTLEIQRTEQGDSAMYLCASSLGLAGPSGTDTQYFGPGTRLTVL.

The J gene is TRBJ1-6, the V gene TRBV4-2; D possibly corresponds to TRBD1 (6 bases). The V gene's germline CDR1 is LGHNA and CDR2 YNFKEQ. The CDR3 is made up of 15 amino acids. V lost 4 bases and J 9 bases, leaving 16 bases between the germline ends. The CDR3 sequence: CASSPPQGESSPLHF. CDR3 DNA: TGTGCCAGCAGCCCTCCACAGGGAGAGAGTTCACCCCTCCACTTT.

The chain has TRBV2 and TRBJ2-7; D uncertain. Trimming left V 7 bases short and J 0 bases short, with 22 bases between. The CDR3 loop spans 17 amino acids. Germline-derived CDR1 and CDR2 are SNHLY and FYNNEI. DNA of the CDR3: TGTGCCAGCACCCCGGGTGTGGATTTGAAAGTCTCCTACGAGCAGTACTTC. It codes for CASTPGVDLKVSYEQYF.

The chain recombines TRBV7-2 with TRBJ1-1; a possible D gene is TRBD1 (6 bases). Trimming removed 9 bases at V and 2 bases at J, with 16 bases between. Germline CDR1 reads SGHTA; CDR2 reads FQGNSA. The CDR3 spans 14 residues. The CDR3: CASSRGAANTEAFF. The DNA for the CDR3 is TGTGCCAGTTCTCGGGGGGCAGCCAACACTGAAGCTTTCTTT. Full variable domain (outside the CDR3, taken from reference TRBV7-2 and TRBJ1-1): GAGVSQSPSNKVTEKGKDVELRCDPISGHTALYWYRQSLGQGLEFLIYFQGNSAPDKSGLPSDRFSAERTGGSVSTLTIQRTQQEDSAVYLCASSRGAANTEAFFGQGTRLTVV.

This sequence joins TRBV19 and TRBJ1-5; no firm D call. Germline CDR1 is LNHDA and CDR2 is SQIVND (reference sequence). The V end lost 7 bases, the J end lost 1 base, and 11 bases lay between the germline ends. This CDR3 region has 14 residues. In DNA form, the CDR3 reads TGTGCCAGTACCGACTACTTGAGCAATCAGCCCCAGCATTTT. It is translated as CASTDYLSNQPQHF.

The gene calls are TRBV10-1 and TRBJ2-2; 8 bases map to TRBD1. Germline CDR1 WNHNN, CDR2 SYGVQD (reference sequence). There are 16 residues in the CDR3. The J segment lost 6 bases and the V segment lost 6 bases, leaving 12 bases of the junction unmatched. The CDR3 loop is CASSQGAREVAGELFF. DNA for the CDR3: TGCGCCAGCAGCCAGGGGGCCAGGGAGGTGGCCGGGGAGCTGTTTTTT.

CDR3 nucleotide sequence: TGTGCCAGTACCGCCTGGGGGGGGCGCGATTCTGAAGCTTTCTTT. Amino acid sequence: CASTAWGGRDSEAFF. The rearrangement uses TRBV19 and TRBJ1-1; D might be TRBD1 (6 bases). Germline V gives CDR1 LNHDA, CDR2 SQIVND (reference sequence). Trimming stripped 7 bases from V and 6 bases from J, with 21 bases between. The length of the CDR3 is 15 residues. The whole variable domain, remainder taken from reference TRBV19 and TRBJ1-1, is DGGITQSPKYLFRKEGQNVTLSCEQNLNHDAMYWYRQDPGQGLRLIYYSQIVNDFQKGDIAEGYSVSREKKESFPLTVTSAQKNPTAFYLCASTAWGGRDSEAFFGQGTRLTVV.

The V and J genes are TRBV7-8 and TRBJ1-2, with D possibly TRBD1 on 6 matching bases. The CDR3 extends over 15 amino acids. Germline assignment: CDR1 SGHVS and CDR2 FQNEAQ. The ends were cut back, 5 bases at V and 0 bases at J, with 13 bases in the middle. Here the CDR3 DNA reads TGTGCCAGCAGCCAAGACAGGCTTTCTAACTATGGCTACACCTTC. The encoded protein is CASSQDRLSNYGYTF.

The chain is built from TRBV7-8 and TRBJ2-7; 7 nucleotides line up with TRBD1. The CDR3 contains 15 residues. CDR1 is SGHVS, CDR2 FQNEAQ, per germline. J lost 7 bases, V lost 7 bases, and 16 bases had no gene match. The CDR3 sequence: CASTQRRDSRTEQYF. CDR3 DNA sequence: TGTGCCAGCACCCAACGCCGGGACAGCCGCACGGAGCAGTACTTC.

This clone has a handful of counts. The V call is TRBV19, the J call TRBJ2-3, with 10 positions matching TRBD2. V lost 9 bases, J lost 5 bases, and 11 bases stayed unmatched. In germline, CDR1 is LNHDA, CDR2 SQIVND (reference sequence). The CDR3 totals 15 residues. CDR3 loop: CASTLAGAGIDTQYF. Here the CDR3 DNA reads TGTGCCAGCACTCTAGCGGGGGCCGGGATAGATACGCAGTATTTT.

CDR3 in amino acids: CASSSTSEDTQYF. The DNA of the CDR3 is TGTGCCAGCAGCTCGACTAGTGAAGATACGCAGTATTTT. The V and J genes are TRBV7-2 and TRBJ2-3; D perhaps matches TRBD2 (6 bases). There are 13 residues in the CDR3. CDR1 and CDR2 (germline): SGHTA, FQGNSA. Trimming pared 4 bases from V and 5 bases from J, leaving 10 bases between. Full variable domain (missing parts from reference TRBV7-2 and TRBJ2-3): GAGVSQSPSNKVTEKGKDVELRCDPISGHTALYWYRQSLGQGLEFLIYFQGNSAPDKSGLPSDRFSAERTGGSVSTLTIQRTQQEDSAVYLCASSSTSEDTQYFGPGTRLTVL.

The genes are TRBV4-1 and TRBJ1-5, with D tentatively TRBD1 (5 bases). The CDR3 is made up of 15 amino acids. The V end was cut by 3 bases, the J end by 2 bases, with 11 bases between. Germline assignment: CDR1 MGHRA and CDR2 YSYEKL. Here the CDR3 DNA reads TGCGCCAGCAGCCAGGAGGGGCATGGCAATCAGCCCCAGCATTTT. Encoded protein: CASSQEGHGNQPQHF.

The chain recombines TRBV4-1 with TRBJ1-2, with a tentative D call TRBD1 (5 bases). V shed 1 base and J shed 5 bases, with 14 bases lying between them. The germline gives CDR1 MGHRA, CDR2 YSYEKL. This CDR3 has 15 residues. CDR3 sequence: CASSQVAGMGYGYTF. CDR3 coding DNA: TGCGCCAGCAGCCAAGTTGCAGGGATGGGTTATGGCTACACCTTC.

The V and J genes are TRBV7-9 and TRBJ2-2; TRBD1 matches at 11 bases. V trimming: 5 bases; J trimming: 6 bases; junction bases outside the gene matches: 5. The germline V gene encodes CDR1 SEHNR and CDR2 FQNEAQ (reference sequence). The CDR3 contains 15 residues. CDR3 sequence reads: CASSKGTGGSGELFF. CDR3 in DNA: TGTGCCAGCAGCAAAGGGACAGGGGGTTCCGGGGAGCTGTTTTTT. The full variable domain, rest sourced from reference TRBV7-9 and TRBJ2-2, is DTGVSQNPRHKITKRGQNVTFRCDPISEHNRLYWYRQTLGQGPEFLTYFQNEAQLEKSRLLSDRFSAERPKGSFSTLEIQRTEQGDSAMYLCASSKGTGGSGELFFGEGSRLTVL.

J is TRBJ2-2 and V is TRBV2; no clear D. The V end was cut by 5 bases, the J end by 8 bases, with 18 bases between. This CDR3 comprises 15 residues. Looked up from germline, CDR1 is SNHLY and CDR2 is FYNNEI. In DNA form, the CDR3 reads TGTGCCAGCAGTCCACAGACCCATAAAGCTGGGGAGCTGTTTTTT. Its translation: CASSPQTHKAGELFF.

The V and J genes are TRBV6-5 and TRBJ2-3, with TRBD1 identical over 9 bases. CDR1 and CDR2 (germline): MNHEY, SVGAGI. V trimming: 6 bases; J trimming: 7 bases; junction bases outside the gene matches: 2. The CDR3 spans 12 residues. DNA for the CDR3: TGTGCCAGCAGACAGGGGGCGAATACGCAGTATTTT. This gives the protein CASRQGANTQYF.

This rearrangement joins TRBV19 to TRBJ1-2, with a possible D match to TRBD1 (6 bases). The CDR3 spans 16 residues. CDR1 is LNHDA and CDR2 is SQIVND in the germline V gene (reference sequence). Trimming removed 5 bases at V and 4 bases at J, with 20 bases between. The CDR3 nucleotides read TGTGCCAGTAGTTCCCTCCGACAGGCGTCTGGCTATGGCTACACCTTC. Translation: CASSSLRQASGYGYTF.

The V gene is TRBV4-3, the J gene TRBJ1-6, with D possibly TRBD1 on 6 matching bases. This CDR3 is 15 amino acids long. V lost 1 base to trimming and J lost 8 bases, with 12 bases between them. Germline V CDR1 and CDR2: LGHNA, YSLEER. The CDR3 protein is CASSQVGTLHSPLHF. For the CDR3, the DNA is TGCGCCAGCAGCCAAGTCGGGACACTACATTCACCCCTCCACTTT.

The CDR3 loop is CASSESWPTEAFF. The DNA of the CDR3 is TGCGCCAGCAGTGAGTCGTGGCCCACTGAAGCTTTCTTT. The genes are TRBV10-2 and TRBJ1-1; D is uncertain. This CDR3 spans 13 amino acids. Trimming left V 0 bases short and J 4 bases short, with 6 bases between. Germline V gene sequence: CDR1 WSHSY, CDR2 SAAADI.

The J gene is TRBJ2-1, the V gene TRBV19; 7 positions agree with TRBD2. From germline, CDR1 is LNHDA and CDR2 SQIVND (reference sequence). There are 16 residues in the CDR3. After removal of 6 bases from V and 1 base from J, the junction contained 9 bases not matched to a gene. CDR3 DNA: TGTGCCAGTAGCTGGGGGGGTAGCGGGTCCTACAATGAGCAGTTCTTC. Translation gives CASSWGGSGSYNEQFF.

Details on this clone: Other DNA sequences in the sample encode the same CDR3. This chain links TRBV11-3 with TRBJ2-1, with TRBD2 identical over 13 bases. Losses at the gene ends were 1 base for V and 4 bases for J; bases not matched to a gene: 1. Germline-derived CDR1 and CDR2 are SGHNT and YENEEA. This CDR3 spans 16 amino acids. CDR3 bases: TGTGCCAGCAGCTTAGGACTAGCGGGGGGATACAATGAGCAGTTCTTC. This gives the protein CASSLGLAGGYNEQFF.

The rearrangement links TRBV7-2 to TRBJ2-1; the match to TRBD2 covers 10 bases. The trim removed 5 bases at V and 4 bases at J, leaving 5 bases unmatched. Germline V lookup: CDR1 SGHTA, CDR2 FQGNSA. The CDR3 contains 15 residues. The CDR3 DNA is TGTGCCAGCAGCGCTAGCGGGGGTAGATACAATGAGCAGTTCTTC. Protein: CASSASGGRYNEQFF.